One sample yielded the 8 T cell receptor beta chains listed below, sequenced in a study of T-cell reconstitution after alpha-beta-depleted transplantation in children. The TCRbeta library incorporated unique molecular identifiers. TCRdb re-called the PCR reads through MiXCR, storing one row per CDR3 protein. Of some 200,000 distinct CDR3 sequences listed, 5.5% to 7% are singletons. Material: PBMCs, obtained before TCRalphabeta/CD19-depleted stem cell transplant. All receptors derive from a girl under two years old with combined immunodeficiency, due to receive a stem cell transplant.

The chain recombines TRBV6-9 with TRBJ2-7; D remains unclear. Per the germline V gene, CDR1 is MNHGY and CDR2 is SVAAGI. V dropped 7 bases and J dropped 4 bases, with 14 bases sitting between them. This CDR3 has 13 amino acids. CDR3 DNA: TGTGCCAGCACCTCAGACCCGCAGTACGAGCAGTACTTC. Protein sequence: CASTSDPQYEQYF.

This clonotype was counted only a few times. The rearrangement uses TRBV10-3 and TRBJ2-1; TRBD2 matches 9 bases. CDR1 and CDR2 (germline): ENHRY, SYGVKD. Unmatched junction bases numbered 10, after V lost 0 bases and J lost 7 bases. This CDR3 has 17 residues. CDR3 protein: CAISESKAGGPGNEQFF. The CDR3 nucleotides are TGTGCCATCAGTGAGTCCAAGGCGGGGGGGCCAGGTAATGAGCAGTTCTTC.

This clonotype was detected a few times. The genes are TRBV29-1 and TRBJ2-1; the D gene is possibly TRBD2 (5 bases). The CDR3 spans 13 residues. Deletions cut 3 bases from V and 8 bases from J, with 14 bases between. Germline lookup yields CDR1 SQVTM and CDR2 ANQGSEA. CDR3 residues: CSVDLASLDEQFF. Written as DNA, the CDR3 is TGCAGCGTTGATCTGGCTAGCCTGGATGAGCAGTTCTTC.

This clonotype has a count of ten or more. The rearrangement joins TRBV9 to TRBJ1-6; TRBD1 matches 7 bases. The CDR3 contains 15 residues. J was trimmed by 7 bases and V by 4 bases; bases with no gene match: 8. The germline CDR1 and CDR2 sequences are SGDLS and YYNGEE. CDR3 sequence reads: CASSHPTGLNSPLHF. The CDR3 coding sequence is TGTGCCAGCAGCCATCCGACAGGGTTAAATTCACCCCTCCACTTT.

This clonotype has at least ten counts. CDR3 DNA sequence: TGTGCCAGCAGTGAAAGTTTCAGGAATCAGCCCCAGCATTTT. Translating it yields CASSESFRNQPQHF. This chain uses TRBV2 with TRBJ1-5; D remains ambiguous. The CDR3 runs to 14 residues. Trimming cost V 2 bases and J 4 bases, with 9 bases left between them. Germline V gene lookup returns CDR1 SNHLY and CDR2 FYNNEI.

This clonotype occurred many times. V and J are TRBV7-9 and TRBJ2-7; 7 nucleotides align to TRBD1. Germline V lookup: CDR1 SEHNR, CDR2 FQNEAQ (reference sequence). Trimming cost V 4 bases and J 3 bases; bases outside gene matches: 6. The CDR3 covers 14 residues. DNA for the CDR3: TGTGCCAGCAGCTCAGACAGGGCCCACTACGAGCAGTACTTC. Translation: CASSSDRAHYEQYF. Based on the CDR3 plus reference TRBV7-9 and TRBJ2-7, the full variable domain is DTGVSQNPRHKITKRGQNVTFRCDPISEHNRLYWYRQTLGQGPEFLTYFQNEAQLEKSRLLSDRFSAERPKGSFSTLEIQRTEQGDSAMYLCASSSDRAHYEQYFGPGTRLTVT.

This clonotype has ten or more counts. This chain connects TRBV9 to TRBJ2-5; a weak D match, TRBD1 (5 bases). Germline loops: CDR1 SGDLS, CDR2 YYNGEE. This CDR3 has 14 residues. The germline V and J ends were trimmed by 3 bases and 5 bases, with 14 bases remaining between them. CDR3 residues: CASSASGNRETQYF. The CDR3 nucleotides read TGTGCCAGCAGCGCTTCAGGGAATCGGGAGACCCAGTACTTC.

This clonotype has a count of ten or more. The V and J genes are TRBV11-2 and TRBJ1-6, with 7 positions matching TRBD1. CDR1 is SGHAT, CDR2 FQNNGV, per germline. The CDR3 loop spans 17 amino acids. The trim removed 5 bases at V and 7 bases at J, leaving 14 bases unmatched. The CDR3 reads CASSLSGQPKGNSPLHF. CDR3 sequence (DNA): TGTGCCAGCAGCCTATCGGGACAGCCAAAGGGGAATTCACCCCTCCACTTT.